This T cell receptor beta chain is drawn from a study of Tregs in tolerant kidney transplant recipients. This clone has only a few counts. Antigen: not known. CDR1 and CDR2 (germline): SGHNT, YYREEE (reference sequence). J lost 2 bases, V lost 0 bases, and 6 bases had no gene match. CDR3 length: 16 amino acids. General observations from the study: Findings come from small patient numbers and require larger validation. Nucleotide sequences could not be compared across some patients' samples due to primer changes. No direct test of biological reproducibility was done here.

TCRdb's table, derived via immunoSEQ multiplex PCR, lists solely in-frame clones and lacks some. The sample consists of 98,000 or so clones, 90% of them appearing once. This sample comprised CD4+ T cells from blood, obtained before the transplant. The source is a human donor who received a combined kidney and bone marrow transplant. The V call is TRBV5-4, the J call TRBJ2-5, with TRBD2 matching over 8 bases. The CDR3 sequence is CASSLGVAGRQETQYF. For the CDR3, the DNA is TGTGCCAGCAGCTTGGGGGTAGCGGGGCGGCAAGAGACCCAGTACTTC.